This T cell receptor beta chain is from a study of monozygotic twins with inflammatory bowel disease. Findings and caveats of the study: Part of the variability in patient repertoires may have come from differing immunosuppressive treatments. People with IBD had fewer clonotypes in common with others than healthy twins did, especially with disease activity. By inverse Simpson index, TCRbeta diversity was lower in IBD patients than in healthy co-twins.

The CDR3 extends over 13 amino acids. Germline V gives CDR1 SGHDN, CDR2 FVKESK. On this clonotype itself: Its antigen is as yet unknown.

Unsorted whole blood yielded the total RNA, with T cells left unselected. TCRdb re-called the 5' RACE reads; one entry per CDR3 protein, DNA not given. This sample contains 420,000 or so distinct CDR3 sequences. The source material was blood. V is TRBV14 and J is TRBJ1-1. The source of this sequence is a human donor with ulcerative colitis or Crohn's disease, or a healthy co-twin of an affected twin (not recorded which). The CDR3 loop reads CASSQDLQAEAFF.